This is a list of T cell receptor beta chains from one sample in a study of blood T cell repertoires in COVID-19. Sequencing was performed with immunoSEQ multiplex PCR; in TCRdb, only in-frame clones are kept and a portion is missing. The sample holds approximately 26,000 clones, 65% to 90% seen once. Sequencing input: peripheral blood. The receptor source for this set is an elderly man with active or convalescent COVID-19. CDR3s include the opening cysteine and the closing phenylalanine or tryptophan. A D gene is named only where the DNA matches it firmly.

J: TRBJ2-7
length: 11
V: TRBV7-9
D: NA
DNA: TGTGCCAGCAGCTCAAGGAGCGAGCAGTACTTC
CDR3: CASSSRSEQYF

J: TRBJ2-6
length: 18
V: TRBV11-3
D: NA
DNA: TGTGCCAGCAGCCCCTATCCGGCGGGGGCATCTGGGGCCAACGTCCTGACTTTC
CDR3: CASSPYPAGASGANVLTF

J: TRBJ1-3
length: 14
V: TRBV28
D: NA
DNA: TGTGCCAGCAGTTCATGGAGAGGGGGAAACACCATATATTTT
CDR3: CASSSWRGGNTIYF

J: TRBJ2-3
length: 13
V: TRBV5-1
D: NA
DNA: TGCGCCAGCAGTAAGCCGGGTGGAGATACGCAGTATTTT
CDR3: CASSKPGGDTQYF

J: TRBJ2-7
length: 15
V: TRBV6-5
D: TRBD1
DNA: TGTGCCAGCAGTTACTCAACGACAGGGGGCGTTGAGCAGTACTTC
CDR3: CASSYSTTGGVEQYF

J: TRBJ2-2
length: 16
V: TRBV24-1
D: TRBD1
DNA: TGTGCCACCAGTGATCCGGGACAGGGAGGGACCGGGGAGCTGTTTTTT
CDR3: CATSDPGQGGTGELFF

J: TRBJ2-3
length: 16
V: TRBV5-4
D: TRBD2
DNA: TGTGCCAGCAGCTTGAGAGCGGGGGGGATATTGGATACGCAGTATTTT
CDR3: CASSLRAGGILDTQYF

J: TRBJ2-3
length: 13
V: TRBV9
D: NA
DNA: TGTGCCAGCAGCGGCACCGGGACAGATACGCAGTATTTT
CDR3: CASSGTGTDTQYF

J: TRBJ2-2
length: 18
V: TRBV3-1/TRBV3-2
D: TRBD2
DNA: TGTGCCAGCAGCCAGGGCCAGCGGGGGGCCCCTGGGTCCGGGGAGCTGTTTTTT
CDR3: CASSQGQRGAPGSGELFF

J: TRBJ1-2
length: 13
V: TRBV5-5
D: NA
DNA: TGTGCCAGCAGCTTGGGGCAGGGTGGTAGCTACACCTTC
CDR3: CASSLGQGGSYTF

J: TRBJ1-2
length: 13
V: TRBV29-1
D: NA
DNA: TGCAGCGTTGAAGGGGTGGAGTTCTATGGCTACACCTTC
CDR3: CSVEGVEFYGYTF

J: TRBJ2-7
length: 14
V: TRBV19
D: NA
DNA: TGTGCCAGTAGTATAGTGGGCCGGTCAACTGAGCAGTACTTC
CDR3: CASSIVGRSTEQYF

J: TRBJ2-2
length: 16
V: TRBV3-1/TRBV3-2
D: TRBD1
DNA: TGTGCCAGCATCGAAGGACAGGGGAGATACACCGGGGAGCTGTTTTTT
CDR3: CASIEGQGRYTGELFF

J: TRBJ2-5
length: 14
V: TRBV7-8
D: NA
DNA: TGTGCCAGCAGCTTAACTACCCCTTTCGAGGCCCAGTACTTC
CDR3: CASSLTTPFEAQYF

J: TRBJ2-7
length: 14
V: TRBV19
D: TRBD2
DNA: TGTGCCAGTAAAAGGGTTCCGGGAGGTAACGAGCAGTACTTC
CDR3: CASKRVPGGNEQYF